This T cell receptor beta chain was found in a study of shared clonotypes between healthy human individuals (TCRdb year 2020). With respect to the entire study: The cohort included a few men and two women between 18 and 49 years of age. Blood TCR repertoires of about 5 healthy adults were deeply sequenced to estimate repertoire size and the extent of clonotype sharing between individuals. To increase sequencing depth and limit assay-specific biases, TCR repertoire library preparation and sequencing were carried out by different laboratories using diverse techniques. Per donor, leukapheresis produced somewhere between about 0.9 and 9.5 billion PBMCs. For each donor, three plates each were used for CD4 naive and CD4 memory, two plates were used for CD8 naive, and one plate was used for CD8 memory.

This clone came up a few times. Its antigen is unknown. No base quality values were provided; no much bigger clone lies one nucleotide off. Using the deep immunoSEQ assay, multiplex PCR amplified TCR CDR3 regions from genomic DNA. Extracted genomic DNA from each cell subset was distributed evenly across all wells of several immunoSEQ 96-well plates, and each plate was treated as a replicate. For sorted subsets, approximately 190 ng genomic DNA, equal to 30,000 or so T cell genomes, was loaded into each replicate PCR. Purified libraries were quantified with a Qubit 3.0 fluorometer, sized on a Bioanalyzer 2100, and re-quantified with the KAPA Library Quantification kit. Every immunoSEQ 96-well plate was sequenced on a dedicated single-read 150-cycle Illumina NextSeq 550 flow cell. In the paper's pipeline: Because only junctional sequences without quality scores were contained in the immunoSEQ output, filtering matching that applied to full-length reads could not be performed. Sequences were annotated with PyIR, a Python wrapper for IgBLAST v1.9, and V/J genes and CDR3 were assigned using IMGT germline references. Any read was removed if the V/J assignment was weak (E-value above 1e-6), the CDR3 was missing, or the read contained stop codons, out-of-frame junctions, or ambiguous translated residues. V3J clonotypes were defined as sequences sharing an identical inferred V gene, J gene, and CDR3 amino acid sequence. The percentage overlap between two repertoires was calculated by dividing the number of shared unique clonotypes by the size of the smaller repertoire. RTK rarefaction, the Chao1 estimator, and Recon v2.1 estimates of unobserved clonotypes were used to assess repertoire richness. Generation probabilities for all TCRbeta clonotypes obtained by the gDNA method from four donors were computed using OLGA. TCRdb stores this immuneACCESS table with in-frame sequences only. Part of the clones is absent; in the studies checked, under half of the shortfall reflects unresolved V genes, and no reason is known for the rest. The V and J calls and clone size are taken from that table; D and trimming were inferred from the DNA. The sample has hundreds of thousands of clones on record, about three quarters of them singletons. Of the sample, about 1.8% is held by the ten largest clones.

The donors were healthy, HIV-negative adults with no recently reported acute infections or vaccinations. Every donor was a Caucasian adult residing in Nashville, Tennessee, USA. CD4+ T cells were enriched by magnetic negative selection, after which naive cells were positively selected on CD45RA and the negative fraction was taken as the memory subset. Blood was collected by leukapheresis, and PBMCs were isolated by Ficoll-Histopaque density gradient centrifugation and then cryopreserved in liquid nitrogen vapor phase. Analytical flow cytometry was used to check the purity and quantity of each magnetically sorted T cell population. From each sorted fraction, genomic DNA was isolated and quantified by UV absorbance on a Nanodrop 2000c. Trimming takes 6 bases off V and 0 bases off J; junction bases not matched to a gene: 8. As encoded in the germline V gene (reference sequence), CDR1 is PRHDT while CDR2 is FYEKMQ. Spanning cysteine to phenylalanine, the CDR3 consists of 16 amino acids. Here the CDR3 DNA is all that survives: 48 bases in frame from base 1.

On the study overall, not on this receptor specifically: Naive subsets generally had larger estimated clonotype richness than memory subsets. Because the study included a small number of donors, the genetic and exposure-history diversity represented was limited. Across four donors, around 5.4% of naive CD4, 3% to 3.5% of naive CD8, around 2.5% of memory CD4, and around 0.4% of memory CD8 clonotypes were shared. Incomplete sequencing was indicated by rarefaction of sorted-subset datasets, despite the large sequencing depth. Pairwise subsampling indicated that sequencing depth was expected to affect the degree of clonotype sharing among donors. Only blood was sampled, and tissue TCR repertoires likely differ from those in blood. Compared with non-shared clonotypes, clonotypes shared by all four sorted-subset donors had higher generation probabilities.

The sample taken for sequencing was memory CD4+ T cells sorted from blood. The cell subset or site label on this specimen signifies: CD45RA-negative fraction. The source of this sequence is a woman in her twenties or thirties in good health. The V and J genes are TRBV13 and TRBJ2-4, with 7 bases in between that match TRBD1. Here is the DNA: TGTGCCAGCAGTCCCCGGACAGGAACAGCCAAAAACATTCAGTACTTC. The translation is CASSPRTGTAKNIQYF.